The table lists the clone carrying this T cell receptor (beta chain) with a few counts. The sample comes from a study of blood T cell repertoires in COVID-19. Germline-derived CDR1 and CDR2 are LGHNA and YNFKEQ. This CDR3 spans 12 amino acids. Trimming removed 4 bases from V and 6 bases from J, with 6 bases in between. Profiling relied on immunoSEQ multiplex PCR, and the TCRdb table lists in-frame clones only, not all of them. The table lists roughly 330,000 clones, 88% of them singletons, with approximately 4% in the top ten. V gene TRBV4-2 combines with J gene TRBJ2-2; D unclear. The TCR sequence derives from a woman aged 50 to 60 with active or convalescent COVID-19. The specimen sequenced was peripheral blood. The CDR3 DNA follows: TGTGCCAGCAGCCCCGGAGCCGGGGAGCTGTTTTTT. Translating it yields CASSPGAGELFF.